This record concerns one T cell receptor (beta chain) sequence. The antigen is undetermined. This entry is derived from a study of blood T cells in healthy people across ages. Broader study findings: Bulk PBMC profiling left naive and antigen-experienced comparisons inconclusive. Versus aged donors, long-lived donors had higher diversity and more naive CD4+ cells. Roughly linear age-related decline in beta diversity appeared, significant by age around 42. The study regarded diversity estimates from one million T cells as underestimates.

Next came a second PCR, run for roughly 7 to 12 cycles, which used a sample-barcoded 5' primer along with a J-beta primer mix. TCRdb ran MiXCR on the 5' RACE reads and lists one entry per CDR3 protein. The sample holds some 800,000 distinct CDR3 sequences, roughly 44% seen once. Per germline, CDR1 DFQATT and CDR2 SNEGSKA (reference sequence). CDR3 length: 13 amino acids. V was shortened by 5 bases and J by 2 bases, with 11 bases between the two germline ends. What was sequenced was blood. The receptor was isolated from a man between 60 and 75 years old in good health. The chain couples TRBV20-1 to TRBJ2-3; D is ambiguous. CDR3: CSAPPPNTDTQYF. DNA for the CDR3: TGCAGTGCTCCCCCTCCCAACACAGATACGCAGTATTTT.